The present TCR beta chain was sequenced within a study of blood T cell repertoires in COVID-19. Repertoires were generated with immunoSEQ multiplex PCR, while TCRdb's copy carries only in-frame clones and drops some. The table has about 330,000 clones, about 89% seen once. Germline CDR1 SGHKS, CDR2 YYEKEE (reference sequence). The CDR3 spans 14 residues. V was cut by 0 bases and J by 7 bases, with 13 bases left in between. Sequencing was carried out using peripheral blood. The receptor's source is a man younger than 35 who had recovered from COVID-19. The chain couples TRBV5-5 to TRBJ2-5; possibly TRBD1 for D (5 bases). CDR3 in DNA: TGTGCCAGCAGCTTGGAACAGGCGCGTCGGACCCAGTACTTC. Translating it yields CASSLEQARRTQYF.